The 24 T cell receptor beta chains reported below all come from one sample, sequenced in a study of shared clonotypes between healthy human individuals. The table came from immunoSEQ multiplex PCR; TCRdb's copy has only in-frame clones and leaves some out. The table lists a few million clones, under 97% of them singletons. Sequenced: naive CD4+ T cells sorted from blood. The subset here: CD45RA+ positively selected. These receptors all stem from a man between 18 and 29 years old in good health.

Remarks on this clone: This same CDR3 is encoded by further DNA sequences in the sample. This chain joins TRBV18 and TRBJ1-1, with 7 bases lining up with TRBD1. This CDR3 spans 14 amino acids. Germline CDR1 reads KGHSH; CDR2 reads LQKENI. Trimming cost V 0 bases and J 4 bases; bases outside gene matches: 2. CDR3: CASSPPAGGTEAFF. For the CDR3, the DNA is TGTGCCAGCTCACCACCGGCAGGGGGCACTGAAGCTTTCTTT.

V gene TRBV30 combines with J gene TRBJ2-2, with 7 bases aligning to TRBD1. The CDR3 is made up of 15 amino acids. Germline V CDR1 and CDR2: GTSNPN, SVGIG (reference sequence). The junction had 5 bases not matched to a gene; V was cut back by 2 bases and J by 2 bases. The CDR3 DNA is TGTGCCTGGAGTACGGACAGGCTTAACACCGGGGAGCTGTTTTTT. Residues: CAWSTDRLNTGELFF. Complete variable domain (other parts from reference TRBV30 and TRBJ2-2): SQTIHQWPATLVQPVGSPLSLECTVEGTSNPNLYWYRQAAGRGLQLLFYSVGIGQISSEVPQNLSASRPQDRQFILSSKKLLLSDSGFYLCAWSTDRLNTGELFFGEGSRLTVL.

Points on this clone: Other DNA variants within this sample encode the same CDR3. The chain combines TRBV18 with TRBJ1-1; D is undetermined. Germline CDR1 KGHSH, CDR2 LQKENI. V was pared by 3 bases and J by 6 bases, with 8 bases between. The CDR3 covers 12 residues. CDR3 nucleotides: TGTGCCAGCTCACCCCAACGCGCTGAAGCTTTCTTT. It is translated as CASSPQRAEAFF.

This clone was recorded once. The genes are TRBV7-9 and TRBJ2-1; D might be TRBD1 (5 bases). Trimming took off 3 bases at V and 3 bases at J, with 15 bases between the two ends. The CDR3 totals 16 residues. Germline-derived CDR1 and CDR2 are SEHNR and FQNEAQ (reference sequence). The CDR3 sequence: CASSFLSDTFYNEQFF. The CDR3 DNA sequence: TGTGCCAGCAGCTTTCTCTCGGACACCTTCTACAATGAGCAGTTCTTC.

V usage is TRBV5-1 and J usage is TRBJ1-1, with D possibly matching TRBD1 (5 bases). Per the germline V gene, CDR1 is SGHRS and CDR2 is YFSETQ. Between the trimmed V and J ends, which lost 3 bases and 4 bases, there was a span of 19 bases. This CDR3 is built from 16 residues. Here the CDR3 reads CASSWDADPWVTEAFF. In nucleotides, the CDR3 is TGCGCCAGCAGCTGGGACGCCGACCCTTGGGTCACTGAAGCTTTCTTT.

About this clone itself: Other nucleotide sequences from this sample produce the same CDR3. The chain is built from TRBV9 and TRBJ1-2; TRBD1 is a possible D gene (5 bases). CDR1 is SGDLS and CDR2 is YYNGEE in the germline V gene. The ends were cut back, 0 bases at V and 3 bases at J, with 9 bases in the middle. The CDR3 loop spans 14 amino acids. CDR3 in amino acids: CASSVGGGDYGYTF. CDR3 DNA: TGTGCCAGCAGCGTAGGGGGAGGGGACTATGGCTACACCTTC.

In regard to this clone: One junction end disagrees with the germline gene, perhaps due to a read error. The identical CDR3 is also encoded by other nucleotide sequences in the sample. V usage is TRBV7-9 and J usage is TRBJ2-3; D unresolved. The CDR3 is made up of 12 amino acids. The germline V gene encodes CDR1 SEHNR and CDR2 FQNEAQ (reference sequence). This CDR3 is CASTLTGDTQYF. The DNA of the CDR3 is TGTGCCAGCACCTTAACCGGGGATACGCAGTATTTT.

This clone was seen a single time. Other DNA sequences in the sample encode the same CDR3. This chain joins TRBV18 and TRBJ2-1; D not resolved. V lost 3 bases to trimming and J lost 6 bases, with 6 bases between them. This CDR3 is 12 amino acids long. The germline V gene encodes CDR1 KGHSH and CDR2 LQKENI. Here the CDR3 reads CASSPNSNEQFF. DNA of the CDR3: TGTGCCAGCTCACCCAACAGCAATGAGCAGTTCTTC.

V usage is TRBV5-1 and J usage is TRBJ2-7; a possible D gene is TRBD1 (6 bases). With 1 base removed from V and 5 bases from J, the gap between germline ends came to 16 bases. The germline gives CDR1 SGHRS, CDR2 YFSETQ. There are 15 residues in the CDR3. CDR3 sequence: CASSLLSGAEDEQYF. The DNA for the CDR3 is TGCGCCAGCAGCTTGCTTTCAGGGGCCGAGGACGAGCAGTACTTC. The whole variable domain, filled in from reference TRBV5-1 and TRBJ2-7, reads KAGVTQTPRYLIKTRGQQVTLSCSPISGHRSVSWYQQTPGQGLQFLFEYFSETQRNKGNFPGRFSGRQFSNSRSEMNVSTLELGDSALYLCASSLLSGAEDEQYFGPGTRLTVT.

The chain carries TRBV29-1 and TRBJ1-2; 7 bases map to TRBD1. The CDR3 contains 14 residues. Germline V gene data show CDR1 as SQVTM and CDR2 as ANQGSEA. V was pared by 0 bases and J by 8 bases, with 9 bases of the junction left unmatched. As DNA, the CDR3 is TGCAGCGTTGAAGACATTACAGGGGCCGGGGGCTACACCTTC. It is translated as CSVEDITGAGGYTF.

The rearrangement links TRBV6-1 to TRBJ1-1; no clear D gene. In germline, CDR1 is MNHNS, CDR2 SASEGT. The ends were cut back, 6 bases at V and 1 base at J, with 15 bases in the middle. This CDR3 has 15 amino acids. CDR3 amino acids: CASRLTFGGNTEAFF. Here the CDR3 DNA reads TGTGCCAGCAGGCTGACTTTCGGAGGGAACACTGAAGCTTTCTTT.

This chain uses TRBV19 with TRBJ1-3; TRBD1 might be the D (6 bases). This CDR3 is built from 15 residues. Trimming removed 2 bases from V and 7 bases from J, with 15 bases in between. Germline assignment: CDR1 LNHDA and CDR2 SQIVND (reference sequence). DNA for the CDR3: TGTGCCAGTAGTATAATCCGGACAGATAGGAACACCATATATTTT. This encodes CASSIIRTDRNTIYF.

The V call is TRBV5-1, the J call TRBJ1-2, with no clear D. The CDR3 extends over 17 amino acids. The V gene lost 3 bases and the J gene lost 2 bases, with 20 bases spanning the gap. The germline gives CDR1 SGHRS, CDR2 YFSETQ. CDR3 residues: CASSSQTVRGWNYGYTF. The CDR3 region has the DNA TGCGCCAGCAGCTCCCAAACTGTCAGAGGATGGAACTATGGCTACACCTTC. Combining the CDR3 with reference TRBV5-1 and TRBJ1-2 gives the whole variable domain KAGVTQTPRYLIKTRGQQVTLSCSPISGHRSVSWYQQTPGQGLQFLFEYFSETQRNKGNFPGRFSGRQFSNSRSEMNVSTLELGDSALYLCASSSQTVRGWNYGYTFGSGTRLTVV.

The chain links TRBV30 to TRBJ1-2, with D perhaps matching TRBD1 (5 bases). Trimming took off 0 bases at V and 4 bases at J, with 9 bases between the two ends. Germline CDR1 reads GTSNPN; CDR2 reads SVGIG (reference sequence). The CDR3 extends over 13 amino acids. The DNA of the CDR3 is TGTGCCTGGAGTGTAATACAGGCCTATGGCTACACCTTC. Protein: CAWSVIQAYGYTF.

The CDR3 nucleotides are TGCAGCGTTGTCCCGGGACAGAGCTCCTACAATGAGCAGTTCTTC. Its translation: CSVVPGQSSYNEQFF. The V and J genes are TRBV29-1 and TRBJ2-1, with 7 bases identical to TRBD1. The germline gives CDR1 SQVTM, CDR2 ANQGSEA. V was pared by 4 bases and J by 0 bases, with 6 bases of the junction left unmatched. CDR3 size: 15 residues.

The table lists this clone with a count of one. The rearrangement uses TRBV30 and TRBJ1-5; D is uncertain. This CDR3 region has 11 residues. V was shortened by 2 bases and J by 6 bases, with 5 bases between the two germline ends. Germline V lookup: CDR1 GTSNPN, CDR2 SVGIG (reference sequence). The CDR3 loop is CAWSQGQPQHF. The CDR3 DNA reads as TGTGCCTGGAGTCAAGGTCAGCCCCAGCATTTT.

The chain couples TRBV6-5 to TRBJ1-6; a possible D gene is TRBD1 (5 bases). CDR1 is MNHEY and CDR2 is SVGAGI in the germline V gene. V was cut by 2 bases and J by 9 bases, with 14 bases left in between. The length of the CDR3 is 15 residues. In DNA form, the CDR3 reads TGTGCCAGCAGTTACGAGGCGGGGGTCGGTTCACCCCTCCACTTT. Translating gives CASSYEAGVGSPLHF.

This chain connects TRBV21-1 to TRBJ2-7; whether TRBD2, the table's D call, matches the DNA was not checked. TRBV21-1 is classified as a pseudogene. This CDR3 has 13 residues. CDR3 in amino acids: CASRKTPTHEQYF. CDR3 sequence (DNA): TGTGCCAGCAGAAAAACCCCCACTCACGAGCAGTACTTC.

As for this clone: At the DNA level, this CDR3 is encoded by other sequences in the same sample as well. The chain uses TRBV28 and TRBJ1-2; possibly TRBD1 for D (6 bases). V lost 6 bases, J lost 1 base, and 9 bases lay in between. Germline V gives CDR1 MDHEN, CDR2 SYDVKM. The CDR3 is 13 residues long. The CDR3 region is CASRVDSNYGYTF. DNA of the CDR3: TGTGCCAGCAGGGTGGACAGTAACTATGGCTACACCTTC.

V and J are TRBV30 and TRBJ1-2; a possible D gene is TRBD1 (6 bases). CDR3 length equals 15 residues. From germline, CDR1 is GTSNPN and CDR2 SVGIG (reference sequence). The V gene lost 2 bases and the J gene lost 4 bases, with 17 bases spanning the gap. CDR3 loop: CAWSPRGGPSYGYTF. The DNA for the CDR3 is TGTGCCTGGAGTCCTAGGGGGGGGCCAAGCTATGGCTACACCTTC. Using reference TRBV30 and TRBJ1-2 for the parts outside the CDR3, the full variable domain is SQTIHQWPATLVQPVGSPLSLECTVEGTSNPNLYWYRQAAGRGLQLLFYSVGIGQISSEVPQNLSASRPQDRQFILSSKKLLLSDSGFYLCAWSPRGGPSYGYTFGSGTRLTVV.

CDR3 amino acids: CASSLKNHNGELFF. CDR3 coding DNA: TGTGCCAGCAGCTTAAAGAACCACAACGGGGAGCTGTTTTTT. The chain couples TRBV11-3 to TRBJ2-2; unclear D gene. Per germline, CDR1 SGHNT and CDR2 YENEEA. The length of the CDR3 is 14 residues. V was trimmed by 2 bases and J by 7 bases, leaving 11 bases between them.

V is TRBV5-6 and J is TRBJ1-3; perhaps TRBD1 as D (6 bases). V lost 2 bases and J lost 4, with 13 bases in between. The germline V gene has CDR1 SGHDT and CDR2 YYEEEE. This CDR3 comprises 15 residues. CDR3 region: CASSLTRGLGNTIYF. Here the CDR3 DNA reads TGTGCCAGCAGCTTAACGCGGGGGCTCGGAAACACCATATATTTT.

The chain joins TRBV9 to TRBJ1-1; the D is unclear. The CDR3 totals 15 residues. The V gene lost 3 bases and the J gene lost 10 bases, with 22 bases spanning the gap. Germline CDR1 and CDR2: SGDLS and YYNGEE. CDR3 residues: CASSAGVGRIPGAFF. The CDR3 DNA is TGTGCCAGCAGCGCAGGTGTTGGACGGATTCCTGGAGCTTTCTTT.

The chain joins TRBV5-1 to TRBJ1-2; D perhaps matches TRBD1 (6 bases). Germline values: CDR1 SGHRS, CDR2 YFSETQ. The CDR3 spans 16 residues. With 4 bases removed from V and 5 bases from J, the gap between germline ends came to 21 bases. CDR3 in amino acids: CASSPGGGETGYGYTF. CDR3 DNA: TGCGCCAGCAGCCCCGGGGGGGGCGAAACTGGTTATGGCTACACCTTC.